One sample yielded the 6 T cell receptor beta chains listed below, sequenced in a study of regulatory T cells in long-lasting Graves disease. Time point defined: newly diagnosed GD, antithyroid drugs for less than 3 months. From RNA extracted from PBMCs, the TCR library was made. Investigators prepared the TCR beta libraries by applying iRepertoire HTBI primers and Arm-PCR of CDR3 regions. TCRdb itself ran the multiplex PCR reads through MiXCR, one entry per CDR3 protein. The sample has 550,000 to 700,000 distinct CDR3 sequences; roughly 16% are singletons. These sequences were also reported in another study, on T cells in Graves' hyperthyroidism and ophthalmopathy.

This specimen was peripheral blood mononuclear cells (PBMCs), taken at new diagnosis, from a patient treated with antithyroid drugs. The origin of the receptors is a man aged 18 to 30 with Graves disease.

Of note for this clonotype: A clone one base away is much larger, so this may be a read error. The V gene is TRBV7-9, the J gene TRBJ2-7; D might be TRBD2 (6 bases). Per the germline V gene, CDR1 is SEHNR and CDR2 is FQNEAQ (reference sequence). There are 16 residues in the CDR3. The V gene lost 5 bases and the J gene lost 4 bases, with 21 bases spanning the gap. The CDR3 spells CASSPQGTGGSYEQYF. The CDR3 DNA reads TGTGCCAGCAGCCCTCAAGGGACTGGCGGGTCGTACGAGCAGTACTTC.

This clonotype occurred a few times. The chain has TRBV14 and TRBJ2-5; D remains unclear. Germline CDR1 is SGHDN and CDR2 is FVKESK. V lost 0 bases, J lost 1 base, and 15 bases lay in between. There are 17 residues in the CDR3. The CDR3 coding sequence is TGTGCCAGCAGCCAAGATTTCGTCAGACCGCCCCAAGAGACCCAGTACTTC. Its protein is CASSQDFVRPPQETQYF.

A remark on this clonotype: A read error is the likely source, as a far larger clone sits one nucleotide away. CDR3 nucleotide sequence: TGTGCCAGCCGGACAGGAGTAACCTACGAGCAGTTCTTC. The encoded protein is CASRTGVTYEQFF. The rearrangement uses TRBV28 and TRBJ2-1, with 7 bases matching TRBD1. The CDR3 sequence is 13 residues long. V lost 8 bases, J lost 10 bases, and 11 bases stayed unmatched. Looked up from germline, CDR1 is MDHEN and CDR2 is SYDVKM.

The rearrangement links TRBV4-1 to TRBJ2-6; TRBD2 matches 7 bases. The CDR3 is 16 residues long. V trimming: 0 bases; J trimming: 4 bases; junction bases outside the gene matches: 3. Germline CDR1 MGHRA, CDR2 YSYEKL. CDR3 protein: CASSQERGTGANVLTF. In DNA, the CDR3 is TGCGCCAGCAGCCAAGAGCGGGGGACCGGGGCCAACGTCCTGACTTTC.

This clonotype appeared many times. The rearrangement links TRBV28 to TRBJ2-7; D possibly corresponds to TRBD1 (5 bases). Trimming removed 8 bases from V and 0 bases from J, with 11 bases in between. The CDR3 is 13 amino acids. Germline loops: CDR1 MDHEN, CDR2 SYDVKM. As DNA, the CDR3 is TGTGCCAGCCGGTTCGACAGCTCCTACGAGCAGTACTTC. Its protein is CASRFDSSYEQYF.

This clonotype qualifies as medium-sized. V gene TRBV12-3 or TRBV12-4 combines with J gene TRBJ1-1; D is ambiguous. Trimming cost V 5 bases and J 1 base, with 8 bases left between them. This CDR3 is built from 13 residues. CDR3 sequence (DNA): TGTGCCAGCAGTCCCCGACCGAACACTGAAGCTTTCTTT. It is translated as CASSPRPNTEAFF.